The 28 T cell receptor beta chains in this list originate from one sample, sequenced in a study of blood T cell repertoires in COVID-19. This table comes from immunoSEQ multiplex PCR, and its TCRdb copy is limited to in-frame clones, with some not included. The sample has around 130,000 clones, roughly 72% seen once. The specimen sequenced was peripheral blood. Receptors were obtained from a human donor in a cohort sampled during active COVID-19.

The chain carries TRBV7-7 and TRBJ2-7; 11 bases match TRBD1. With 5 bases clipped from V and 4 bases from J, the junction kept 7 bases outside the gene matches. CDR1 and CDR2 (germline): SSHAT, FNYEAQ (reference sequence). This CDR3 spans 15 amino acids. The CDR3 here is CASSPGQGAGYEQYF. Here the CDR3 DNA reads TGTGCCAGCAGCCCCGGACAGGGGGCGGGTTACGAGCAGTACTTC. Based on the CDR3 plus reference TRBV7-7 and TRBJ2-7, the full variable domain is GAGVSQSPRYKVTKRGQDVTLRCDPISSHATLYWYQQALGQGPEFLTYFNYEAQPDKSGLPSDRFSAERPEGSISTLTIQRTEQRDSAMYRCASSPGQGAGYEQYFGPGTRLTVT.

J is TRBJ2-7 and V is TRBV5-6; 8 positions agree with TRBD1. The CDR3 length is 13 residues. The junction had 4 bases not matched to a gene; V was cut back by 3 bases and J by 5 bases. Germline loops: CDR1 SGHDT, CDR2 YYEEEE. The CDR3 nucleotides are TGTGCCAGCAGCTCCGGACAGGGTGACGAGCAGTACTTC. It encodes CASSSGQGDEQYF.

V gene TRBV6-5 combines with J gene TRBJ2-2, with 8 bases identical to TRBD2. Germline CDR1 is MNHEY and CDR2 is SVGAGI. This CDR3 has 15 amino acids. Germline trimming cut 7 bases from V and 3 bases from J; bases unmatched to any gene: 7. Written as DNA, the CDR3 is TGTGCCAGCACGCGAGCGGGGGCCGACACCGGGGAGCTGTTTTTT. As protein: CASTRAGADTGELFF.

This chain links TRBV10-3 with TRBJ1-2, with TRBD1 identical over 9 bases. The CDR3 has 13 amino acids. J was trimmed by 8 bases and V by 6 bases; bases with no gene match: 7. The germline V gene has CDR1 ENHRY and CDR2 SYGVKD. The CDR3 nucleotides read TGTGCCATCAGGGCCGGGACAGGGAACGGCTACACCTTC. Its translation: CAIRAGTGNGYTF.

The CDR3 sequence is CASSQRRGSGYGYTF. The CDR3 nucleotides are TGTGCCAGTAGCCAAAGACGGGGATCTGGGTATGGCTACACCTTC. The genes are TRBV19 and TRBJ1-2, with D unresolved. V lost 6 bases and J 5 bases, leaving 19 bases between the germline ends. The germline V gene has CDR1 LNHDA and CDR2 SQIVND (reference sequence). CDR3 length: 15 amino acids.

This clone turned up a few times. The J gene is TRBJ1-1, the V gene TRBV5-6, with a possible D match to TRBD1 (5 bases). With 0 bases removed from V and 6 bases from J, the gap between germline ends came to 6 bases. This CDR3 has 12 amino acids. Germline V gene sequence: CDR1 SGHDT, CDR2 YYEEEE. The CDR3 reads CASSLGQPEAFF. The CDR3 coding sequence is TGTGCCAGCAGCTTGGGACAGCCTGAAGCTTTCTTT.

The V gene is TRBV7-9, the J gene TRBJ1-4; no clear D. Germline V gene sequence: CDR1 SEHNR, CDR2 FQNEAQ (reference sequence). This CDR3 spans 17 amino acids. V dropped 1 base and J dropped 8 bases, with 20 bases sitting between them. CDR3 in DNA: TGTGCCAGCAGCTTAGGGGCAGGCGCAGGTCGTTGGGAAAAACTGTTTTTT. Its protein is CASSLGAGAGRWEKLFF.

The CDR3 DNA reads as TGTGCCAGTAGCAATACCGGGACAGGGAAGGAAAAACTGTTTTTT. Translation: CASSNTGTGKEKLFF. This chain connects TRBV19 to TRBJ1-4; the match to TRBD1 covers 9 bases. J gave up 8 bases and V 6 bases, and 10 bases lay outside the gene matches. CDR3 length: 15 residues. Looked up from germline, CDR1 is LNHDA and CDR2 is SQIVND (reference sequence).

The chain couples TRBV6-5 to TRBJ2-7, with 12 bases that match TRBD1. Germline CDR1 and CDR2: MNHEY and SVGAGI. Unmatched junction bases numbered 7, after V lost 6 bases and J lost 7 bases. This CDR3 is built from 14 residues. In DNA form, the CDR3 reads TGTGCCAGCAGACGGGACAGGGGGCGGGGAGAGCAGTACTTC. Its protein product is CASRRDRGRGEQYF.

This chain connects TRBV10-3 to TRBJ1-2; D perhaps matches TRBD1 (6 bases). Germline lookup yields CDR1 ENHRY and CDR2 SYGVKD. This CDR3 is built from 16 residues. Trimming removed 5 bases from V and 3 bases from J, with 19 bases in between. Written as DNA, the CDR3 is TGTGCCATCAGTACCAGAGGGGGGGAAAATTACTATGGCTACACCTTC. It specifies CAISTRGGENYYGYTF.

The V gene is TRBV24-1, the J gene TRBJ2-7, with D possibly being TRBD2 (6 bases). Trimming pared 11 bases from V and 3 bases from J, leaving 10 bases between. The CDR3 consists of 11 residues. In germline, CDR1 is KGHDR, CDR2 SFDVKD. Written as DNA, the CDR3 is TGTGCCAGCGGGGAAGGCTACGAGCAGTACTTC. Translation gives CASGEGYEQYF.

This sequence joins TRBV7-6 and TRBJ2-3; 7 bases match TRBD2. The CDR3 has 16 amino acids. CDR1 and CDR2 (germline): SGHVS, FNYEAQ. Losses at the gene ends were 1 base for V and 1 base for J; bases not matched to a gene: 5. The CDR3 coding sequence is TGTGCCAGCAGCTTAGGTGGCGGGGGAGGCACAGATACGCAGTATTTT. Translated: CASSLGGGGGTDTQYF.

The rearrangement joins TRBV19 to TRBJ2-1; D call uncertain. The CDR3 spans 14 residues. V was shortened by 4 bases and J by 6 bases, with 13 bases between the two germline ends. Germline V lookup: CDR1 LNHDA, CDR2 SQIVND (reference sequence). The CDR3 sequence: CASSRVHGRNEQFF. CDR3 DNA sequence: TGTGCCAGTAGTAGGGTCCATGGGCGCAATGAGCAGTTCTTC.

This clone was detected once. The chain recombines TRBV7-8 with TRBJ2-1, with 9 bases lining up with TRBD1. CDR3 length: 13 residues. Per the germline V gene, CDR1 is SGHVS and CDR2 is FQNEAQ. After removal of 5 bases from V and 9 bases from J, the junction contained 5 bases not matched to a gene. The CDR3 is CASSVDRGTEQFF. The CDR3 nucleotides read TGTGCCAGCAGCGTCGACAGGGGGACTGAGCAGTTCTTC.

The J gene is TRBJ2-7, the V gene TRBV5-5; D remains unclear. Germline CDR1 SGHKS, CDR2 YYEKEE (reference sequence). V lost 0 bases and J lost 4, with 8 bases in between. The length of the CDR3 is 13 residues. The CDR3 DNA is TGTGCCAGCAGCTTGGACAGCTTTTACGAGCAGTACTTC. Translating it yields CASSLDSFYEQYF.

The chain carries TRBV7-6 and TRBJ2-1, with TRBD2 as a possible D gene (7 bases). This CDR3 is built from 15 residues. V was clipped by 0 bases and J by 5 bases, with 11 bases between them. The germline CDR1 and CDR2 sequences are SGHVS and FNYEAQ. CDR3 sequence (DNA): TGTGCCAGCAGCTTAGCGGGGGGGCAGAACAATGAGCAGTTCTTC. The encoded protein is CASSLAGGQNNEQFF.

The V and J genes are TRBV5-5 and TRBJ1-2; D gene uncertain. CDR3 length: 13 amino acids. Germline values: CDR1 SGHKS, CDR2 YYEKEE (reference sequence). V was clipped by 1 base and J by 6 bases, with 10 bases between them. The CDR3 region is CASSLNFRDGYTF. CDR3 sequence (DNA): TGTGCCAGCAGCTTGAACTTCCGAGATGGCTACACCTTC.

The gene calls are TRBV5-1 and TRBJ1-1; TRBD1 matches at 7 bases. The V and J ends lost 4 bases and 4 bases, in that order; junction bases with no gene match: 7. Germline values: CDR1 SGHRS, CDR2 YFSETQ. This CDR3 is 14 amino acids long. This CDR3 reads CASSQTGSSTEAFF. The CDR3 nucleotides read TGCGCCAGCAGCCAGACAGGGTCGAGCACTGAAGCTTTCTTT.

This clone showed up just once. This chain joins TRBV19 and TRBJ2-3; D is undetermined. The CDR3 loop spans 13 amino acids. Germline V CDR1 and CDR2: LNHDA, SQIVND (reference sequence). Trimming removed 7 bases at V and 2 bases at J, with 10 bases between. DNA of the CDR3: TGTGCCAGTACCGAGCCCCACACAGATACGCAGTATTTT. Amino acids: CASTEPHTDTQYF.

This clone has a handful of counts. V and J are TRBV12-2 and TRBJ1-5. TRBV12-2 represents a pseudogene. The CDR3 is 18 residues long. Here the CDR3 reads CASRPGDCQGGKNQPQHF. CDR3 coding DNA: TGTGCAAGTCGCCCAGGGGATTGTCAGGGAGGGAAAAATCAGCCCCAGCATTTT.

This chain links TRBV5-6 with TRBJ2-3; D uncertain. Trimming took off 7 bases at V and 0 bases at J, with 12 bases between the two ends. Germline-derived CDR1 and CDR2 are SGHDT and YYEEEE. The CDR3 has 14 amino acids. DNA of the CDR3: TGTGCCAGCCTAGGTACCACTAGCACAGATACGCAGTATTTT. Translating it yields CASLGTTSTDTQYF.

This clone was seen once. Here the CDR3 reads CASSLGSGQTNSPLHF. The CDR3 bases are TGTGCCAGCAGCTTAGGAAGCGGACAGACAAATTCACCCCTCCACTTT. The chain employs TRBV7-8 and TRBJ1-6; TRBD1 might be the D (6 bases). The CDR3 covers 16 residues. CDR1 is SGHVS and CDR2 is FQNEAQ in the germline V gene. Between the trimmed V and J ends, which lost 1 base and 7 bases, there was a span of 14 bases.

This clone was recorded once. CDR3 bases: TGTGCCAGCAGGGGGGGCTCCTACGAGCAGTACTTC. It encodes CASRGGSYEQYF. V and J are TRBV2 and TRBJ2-7, with a weak D call TRBD2 (6 bases). With 6 bases removed from V and 0 bases from J, the gap between germline ends came to 6 bases. The CDR3 has 12 amino acids. Germline V gives CDR1 SNHLY, CDR2 FYNNEI.

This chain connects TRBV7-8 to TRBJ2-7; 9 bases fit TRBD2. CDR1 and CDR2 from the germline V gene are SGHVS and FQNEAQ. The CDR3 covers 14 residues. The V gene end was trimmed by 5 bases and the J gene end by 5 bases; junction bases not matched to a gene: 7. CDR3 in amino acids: CASSPARGGNEQYF. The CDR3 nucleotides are TGTGCCAGCAGCCCGGCGCGGGGGGGGAACGAGCAGTACTTC.

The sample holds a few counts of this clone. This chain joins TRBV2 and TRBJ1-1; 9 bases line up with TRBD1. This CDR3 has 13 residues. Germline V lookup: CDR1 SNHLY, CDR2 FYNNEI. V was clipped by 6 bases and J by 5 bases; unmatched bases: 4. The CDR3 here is CASRDRGRTEAFF. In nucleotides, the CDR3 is TGTGCCAGCAGGGACAGGGGTCGGACTGAAGCTTTCTTT.

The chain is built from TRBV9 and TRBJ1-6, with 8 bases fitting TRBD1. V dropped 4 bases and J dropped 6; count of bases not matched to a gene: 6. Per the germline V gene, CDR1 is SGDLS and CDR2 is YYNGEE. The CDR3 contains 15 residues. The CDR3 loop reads CASSPGTGGNSPLHF. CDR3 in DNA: TGTGCCAGCAGCCCCGGGACAGGCGGTAATTCACCCCTCCACTTT.

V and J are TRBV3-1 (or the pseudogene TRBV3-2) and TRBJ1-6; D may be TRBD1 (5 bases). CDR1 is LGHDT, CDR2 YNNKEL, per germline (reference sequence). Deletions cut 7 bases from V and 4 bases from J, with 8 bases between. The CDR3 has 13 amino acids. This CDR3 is CASTTEYNSPLHF. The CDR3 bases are TGTGCCAGCACGACAGAGTATAATTCACCCCTCCACTTT.

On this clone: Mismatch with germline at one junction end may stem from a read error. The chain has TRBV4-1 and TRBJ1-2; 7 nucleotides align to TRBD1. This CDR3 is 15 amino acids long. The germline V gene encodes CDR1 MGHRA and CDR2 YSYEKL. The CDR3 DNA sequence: TGCGCCAGCAGCGAATTAGACAGGGCTAAATATGGCTACACCTTC. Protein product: CASSELDRAKYGYTF.